The 22 T cell receptor beta chains reported below all come from one sample, sequenced in a study of blood T cells in healthy people across ages. Through a sample-barcoded 5' primer and a J-beta primer mix, a second PCR was run for roughly 6 to 11 cycles. From the 5' RACE reads, TCRdb called clonotypes with MiXCR, one entry per CDR3 protein. The data show under 700,000 distinct CDR3 sequences, approximately 25% seen once. Another study also made use of these data, one on T cells of mothers and their children.

Sequencing input: blood. These receptors all stem from a boy aged 5-17 years in good health.

The V call is TRBV29-1, the J call TRBJ2-5; D not resolved. V dropped 4 bases and J dropped 2 bases, with 14 bases sitting between them. Germline V gene sequence: CDR1 SQVTM, CDR2 ANQGSEA. This CDR3 comprises 14 residues. CDR3 residues: CSVAPLAEQETQYF. The CDR3 DNA reads TGCAGCGTTGCCCCACTGGCGGAGCAAGAGACCCAGTACTTC. The whole variable domain, remainder taken from reference TRBV29-1 and TRBJ2-5, is SAVISQKPSRDICQRGTSLTIQCQVDSQVTMMFWYRQQPGQSLTLIATANQGSEATYESGFVIDKFPISRPNLTFSTLTVSNMSPEDSSIYLCSVAPLAEQETQYFGPGTRLLVL.

In DNA, the CDR3 is TGTGCCAGCAGTTTGGCGGCCTCTGGGGCCAACGTCCTGACTTTC. Residues: CASSLAASGANVLTF. V usage is TRBV28 and J usage is TRBJ2-6; unclear D gene. This CDR3 comprises 15 residues. Trimming left V 3 bases short and J 0 bases short, with 6 bases between. CDR1 is MDHEN, CDR2 SYDVKM, per germline.

The V call is TRBV18, the J call TRBJ2-6; TRBD1 matches 11 bases. This CDR3 has 20 amino acids. In germline, CDR1 is KGHSH, CDR2 LQKENI. J was trimmed by 1 base and V by 3 bases; bases with no gene match: 11. The CDR3 DNA sequence: TGTGCCAGCTCACCCCTTCCAACCGGGACAGGGGGATCTGGGGCCAACGTCCTGACTTTC. Its protein is CASSPLPTGTGGSGANVLTF.

This chain joins TRBV27 and TRBJ1-2, with TRBD1 matching over 9 bases. V shed 5 bases and J 4 bases; nucleotides not matched to a gene: 5. The CDR3 covers 14 residues. Germline CDR1 MNHEY, CDR2 SMNVEV (reference sequence). CDR3 sequence: CASSRQGVGYGYTF. CDR3 DNA: TGTGCCAGCAGTAGACAGGGGGTGGGCTATGGCTACACCTTC.

This clonotype was seen once. The V gene is TRBV20-1, the J gene TRBJ2-4; the D gene is possibly TRBD2 (6 bases). The germline V and J ends were trimmed by 0 bases and 4 bases, with 10 bases remaining between them. The CDR3 runs 14 residues. Germline CDR1 and CDR2: DFQATT and SNEGSKA (reference sequence). CDR3 protein: CSARDHRGKNIQYF. As DNA, the CDR3 is TGCAGTGCTAGAGATCATCGGGGGAAAAACATTCAGTACTTC.

This clonotype was seen a few times. V gene TRBV4-2 combines with J gene TRBJ2-5; D may be TRBD1 or TRBD2 (5 bases each). V was shortened by 3 bases and J by 2 bases, with 10 bases between the two germline ends. The CDR3 contains 14 residues. The germline CDR1 and CDR2 sequences are LGHNA and YNFKEQ. CDR3 protein: CASSQSEGQETQYF. The CDR3 DNA reads as TGTGCCAGCAGCCAGAGTGAGGGGCAAGAGACCCAGTACTTC.

There are a few counts of this clonotype. With a much larger clone just one base away, this may be a read error. The rearrangement uses TRBV20-1 and TRBJ2-5; TRBD2 agrees at 7 bases. The germline gives CDR1 DFQATT, CDR2 SNEGSKA (reference sequence). The J segment lost 4 bases and the V segment lost 6 bases, leaving 5 bases of the junction unmatched. CDR3 length equals 12 residues. The CDR3 is CSAVGTIETQYF. The CDR3 region has the DNA TGCAGTGCCGTCGGGACTATAGAGACCCAGTACTTC.

The sample holds a few counts of this clonotype. The rearrangement links TRBV12-3 or TRBV12-4 to TRBJ1-2; a possible D gene is TRBD1 (5 bases). The CDR3 consists of 17 residues. V lost 6 bases and J 0 bases, leaving 20 bases between the germline ends. CDR3 nucleotide sequence: TGTGCCAGCAGCGACTCTCGGCAGGGACCACCTAACTATGGCTACACCTTC. This sequence encodes CASSDSRQGPPNYGYTF.

This clonotype occurred a few times. The V and J genes are TRBV29-1 and TRBJ1-4; 7 nucleotides agree with TRBD1. This CDR3 region has 14 residues. Germline V CDR1 and CDR2: SQVTM, ANQGSEA. Germline trimming cut 4 bases from V and 8 bases from J; bases unmatched to any gene: 10. The CDR3 sequence is CSVVRQGTDEKLFF. The CDR3 coding sequence is TGCAGCGTTGTCCGGCAGGGGACAGACGAAAAACTGTTTTTT.

This clonotype has just a few counts. The chain has TRBV4-1 and TRBJ2-5; D ambiguous. This CDR3 is 14 amino acids long. The ends were cut back, 1 base at V and 4 bases at J, with 10 bases in the middle. Germline assignment: CDR1 MGHRA and CDR2 YSYEKL. CDR3 loop: CASSQVAVGETQYF. CDR3 nucleotides: TGCGCCAGCAGCCAAGTAGCAGTCGGAGAGACCCAGTACTTC.

This rearrangement joins TRBV28 to TRBJ1-5; 7 bases match TRBD1. The V segment lost 8 bases and the J segment 1 base; nucleotides outside the gene matches: 11. Germline CDR1 is MDHEN and CDR2 is SYDVKM. The CDR3 extends over 16 amino acids. The CDR3 spells CASSFSGTASNQPQHF. CDR3 nucleotide sequence: TGTGCCAGCTCTTTTTCCGGGACAGCGAGCAATCAGCCCCAGCATTTT.

The chain combines TRBV7-3 with TRBJ2-7; D is unresolved. The CDR3 runs to 15 residues. V was shortened by 5 bases and J by 2 bases, with 16 bases between the two germline ends. Germline CDR1 reads SGHTA; CDR2 reads FQGTGA. CDR3 DNA sequence: TGTGCCAGCAGCCCCCCCCCAGGCAGACCCTACGAGCAGTACTTC. It specifies CASSPPPGRPYEQYF. Full variable domain (outside the CDR3, taken from reference TRBV7-3 and TRBJ2-7): GAGVSQTPSNKVTEKGKYVELRCDPISGHTALYWYRQSLGQGPEFLIYFQGTGAADDSGLPNDRFFAVRPEGSVSTLKIQRTERGDSAVYLCASSPPPGRPYEQYFGPGTRLTVT.

To note about this clonotype: A read error may produce the germline difference seen at one junction end. The rearrangement links TRBV5-6 to TRBJ2-7; D perhaps matches TRBD1 (6 bases). Germline V gives CDR1 SGHDT, CDR2 YYEEEE. CDR3 length: 14 amino acids. CDR3 coding DNA: TGTGCCAGCGGCTTGGGGGCTAGCCTCTACGAGCAGTACTTC. This gives the protein CASGLGASLYEQYF.

The chain carries TRBV29-1 and TRBJ1-1, with 10 positions matching TRBD1. Germline V lookup: CDR1 SQVTM, CDR2 ANQGSEA. The length of the CDR3 is 13 residues. V was clipped by 4 bases and J by 5 bases; unmatched bases: 4. The CDR3 nucleotides are TGCAGCGTTGGACAGGGGGCGACGACTGAAGCTTTCTTT. It specifies CSVGQGATTEAFF.

DNA of the CDR3: TGCAGCGTTGAAGATACCCCCGTAGGTCCCGGGGAGCTGTTTTTT. Translation gives CSVEDTPVGPGELFF. V is TRBV29-1 and J is TRBJ2-2; D not certain. Germline CDR1 and CDR2: SQVTM and ANQGSEA. The CDR3 sequence is 15 residues long. The V gene lost 0 bases and the J gene lost 6 bases, with 14 bases spanning the gap.

This clonotype has ten or more counts. The chain links TRBV20-1 to TRBJ1-4; D unresolved. Germline V lookup: CDR1 DFQATT, CDR2 SNEGSKA (reference sequence). V lost 6 bases and J lost 8, with 13 bases in between. This CDR3 is 12 amino acids long. In nucleotides, the CDR3 is TGCAGTGCCAGCCCACGGTTGGAAAAACTGTTTTTT. Amino acid sequence: CSASPRLEKLFF.

The genes are TRBV24-1 and TRBJ2-5; 9 nucleotides agree with TRBD2. V gave up 4 bases and J gave up 7 bases; unmatched junction bases: 12. CDR1 KGHDR and CDR2 SFDVKD come from the germline V gene. This CDR3 comprises 16 residues. CDR3 sequence reads: CATSEPPLAGVGTQYF. In DNA form, the CDR3 reads TGTGCCACCAGTGAACCCCCACTAGCGGGTGTGGGGACCCAGTACTTC.

This clonotype was seen only a few times. The V call is TRBV6-5, the J call TRBJ1-2; 8 bases are shared with TRBD1. The CDR3 extends over 15 amino acids. Germline values: CDR1 MNHEY, CDR2 SVGAGI. V trimming: 4 bases; J trimming: 1 base; junction bases outside the gene matches: 5. For the CDR3, the DNA is TGTGCCAGCAGTTTCTACAGGGGGAGTAACTATGGCTACACCTTC. Encoded protein: CASSFYRGSNYGYTF.

This clonotype was seen more than once but under ten times. The DNA is left out, because the CDR3 cannot be placed on it with certainty; the CDR3 is given as TCRdb lists it. The V and J genes are TRBV6-1 and TRBJ2-3; the table's D gene call, TRBD1, was not cross checked with the DNA. The CDR3 has 16 amino acids, counting both end residues. CDR1 is MNHNS, CDR2 SASEGT, per germline. CDR3 in amino acids: CASSEFRGRSTDTQYF.

V gene TRBV27 combines with J gene TRBJ2-5; 11 positions match TRBD2. Near its end, the DNA agrees better with TRBJ2-7, so the J call may be wrong. From germline, CDR1 is MNHEY and CDR2 SMNVEV (reference sequence). The CDR3 spans 15 residues. CDR3 amino acids: CASSLTSGGFYEQYF. DNA for the CDR3: TGTGCCAGCAGCCTTACTAGCGGGGGCTTTTACGAGCAGTACTTC.

This chain joins TRBV7-2 and TRBJ2-3; D might be TRBD1 or TRBD2, each matching 5 bases. Germline V CDR1 and CDR2: SGHTA, FQGNSA. V gave up 6 bases and J gave up 6 bases, with 19 bases separating them. The CDR3 has 15 amino acids. CDR3 sequence reads: CASRTPGTAADTQYF. The CDR3 nucleotides are TGTGCCAGCAGAACCCCGGGGACCGCGGCGGATACGCAGTATTTT.

The J gene is TRBJ2-5, the V gene TRBV20-1, with 12 nucleotides matching TRBD1. V trimming: 0 bases; J trimming: 4 bases; junction bases outside the gene matches: 9. The V gene's germline CDR1 is DFQATT and CDR2 SNEGSKA (reference sequence). This CDR3 is built from 17 residues. CDR3 in amino acids: CSARDPGTGGIAETQYF. As DNA, the CDR3 is TGCAGTGCTAGAGATCCCGGGACAGGGGGCATCGCAGAGACCCAGTACTTC.